The 30 T cell receptor beta chains below all came from one sample that was sequenced in a study of blood T cell repertoires in COVID-19. Profiled with immunoSEQ multiplex PCR; TCRdb holds only in-frame clones, not every one. The profile shows approximately 150,000 clones, 86% of them singletons. Sequencing used peripheral blood. These TCRs come from an older man with acute or convalescent COVID-19.

This clone was recorded once. The chain employs TRBV7-8 and TRBJ2-1, with TRBD2 matching over 8 bases. This CDR3 has 18 amino acids. Germline CDR1 and CDR2: SGHVS and FQNEAQ. J gave up 5 bases and V 1 base, and 13 bases lay outside the gene matches. DNA for the CDR3: TGTGCCAGCAGCTTAGAGCGTTCGGCTAGCGGGCCGAACAATGAGCAGTTCTTC. Protein: CASSLERSASGPNNEQFF.

The gene calls are TRBV24-1 and TRBJ2-2; TRBD1 agrees at 9 bases. There are 17 residues in the CDR3. Germline CDR1 reads KGHDR; CDR2 reads SFDVKD. V lost 0 bases to trimming and J lost 6 bases; unmatched junction nucleotides: 7. CDR3 region: CATSDLRDRVRPGELFF. The CDR3 DNA follows: TGTGCCACCAGTGATTTGAGGGACAGGGTGAGACCCGGGGAGCTGTTTTTT.

The chain links TRBV11-2 to TRBJ2-1, with a possible D match to TRBD1 (6 bases). CDR1 and CDR2 from the germline V gene are SGHAT and FQNNGV. V lost 7 bases and J 7 bases, leaving 17 bases between the germline ends. This CDR3 contains 14 residues. The CDR3, as DNA: TGTGCCAGCACACCAGGGGACCCTCTGAATGAGCAGTTCTTC. Protein product: CASTPGDPLNEQFF.

The rearrangement joins TRBV6-1 to TRBJ1-3; the D gene is possibly TRBD1 (6 bases). This CDR3 has 17 residues. The germline V gene has CDR1 MNHNS and CDR2 SASEGT. Trimming stripped 3 bases from V and 0 bases from J, with 15 bases between. The CDR3 region has the DNA TGTGCCAGCAGTGAGTACCACAGGGCCTCCTCTGGAAACACCATATATTTT. Protein product: CASSEYHRASSGNTIYF.

The chain is built from TRBV6-6 and TRBJ2-3; 15 nucleotides agree with TRBD2. CDR1 and CDR2 from the germline V gene are MNHNY and SVGAGI (reference sequence). Trimming at V came to 8 bases and at J to 9 bases, leaving 3 bases not matched to a gene. The CDR3 extends over 13 amino acids. The CDR3 bases are TGTGCCAGCGGGACTAGCGGGAGGACGACGCAGTATTTT. This encodes CASGTSGRTTQYF.

The CDR3 spells CASSQPLPYTQYF. The DNA of the CDR3 is TGCGCCAGCAGCCAACCTCTACCTTATACGCAGTATTTT. The V call is TRBV4-3, the J call TRBJ2-3; no firm D call. This CDR3 region has 13 residues. CDR1 LGHNA and CDR2 YSLEER come from the germline V gene. The V end was cut by 2 bases, the J end by 7 bases, with 10 bases between.

This clone was recorded only once. The chain carries TRBV5-5 and TRBJ2-1; 8 bases agree with TRBD2. CDR1 is SGHKS and CDR2 is YYEKEE in the germline V gene (reference sequence). After removal of 4 bases from V and 4 bases from J, the junction contained 4 bases not matched to a gene. The CDR3 is 14 residues long. The CDR3 DNA follows: TGTGCCAGCAGCGGAACTAGCGGATACAATGAGCAGTTCTTC. It is translated as CASSGTSGYNEQFF.

The rearrangement joins TRBV19 to TRBJ2-1; 9 bases agree with TRBD1. The germline V gene has CDR1 LNHDA and CDR2 SQIVND (reference sequence). CDR3 size: 14 residues. The V gene end was trimmed by 4 bases and the J gene end by 10 bases; junction bases not matched to a gene: 8. The CDR3: CASSNEQGAGEQFF. CDR3 coding DNA: TGTGCCAGTAGTAACGAACAGGGGGCTGGAGAGCAGTTCTTC.

This chain links TRBV11-1 with TRBJ1-1; the D is unclear. This CDR3 is 13 amino acids long. The V end was cut by 1 base, the J end by 5 bases, with 8 bases between. The germline V gene encodes CDR1 SGHAT and CDR2 FQDESV (reference sequence). DNA for the CDR3: TGTGCCAGCAGCTTAGGGGTGCGGACTGAAGCTTTCTTT. Its translation: CASSLGVRTEAFF.

The CDR3 DNA follows: TGTGCCAGCAGTGAATTCAGCGGCCTAGCCACAGATACGCAGTATTTT. Encoded protein: CASSEFSGLATDTQYF. This chain links TRBV2 with TRBJ2-3, with a tentative D call TRBD2 (5 bases). This CDR3 contains 16 residues. Looked up from germline, CDR1 is SNHLY and CDR2 is FYNNEI. The V gene lost 2 bases and the J gene lost 2 bases, with 14 bases spanning the gap.

The chain has TRBV7-8 and TRBJ1-1; TRBD1 matches 7 bases. This CDR3 comprises 15 residues. Germline CDR1 SGHVS, CDR2 FQNEAQ. V lost 4 bases to trimming and J lost 2 bases; unmatched junction nucleotides: 7. The CDR3 sequence: CASSSPTGPNTEAFF. The CDR3, as DNA: TGTGCCAGCAGCTCCCCGACAGGGCCTAACACTGAAGCTTTCTTT.

This clone was detected only a few times. The chain carries TRBV6-5 and TRBJ2-1; D is possibly TRBD2 (6 bases). Trimming took 8 bases from V and 5 from J, leaving 19 bases between them. The CDR3 consists of 15 residues. The germline V gene has CDR1 MNHEY and CDR2 SVGAGI. CDR3: CASERSGDPDNEQFF. CDR3 nucleotide sequence: TGTGCCAGCGAACGGTCGGGAGACCCAGACAATGAGCAGTTCTTC.

V and J are TRBV11-2 and TRBJ2-1, with 11 bases aligning to TRBD2. Trimming removed 5 bases from V and 7 bases from J; junction bases left unmatched: 10. The CDR3 has 16 residues. Germline lookup yields CDR1 SGHAT and CDR2 FQNNGV. CDR3 sequence reads: CASSTFSGRVLNEQFF. CDR3 coding DNA: TGTGCCAGCAGCACCTTTAGCGGGAGGGTCTTAAATGAGCAGTTCTTC.

The J gene is TRBJ1-2, the V gene TRBV5-6, with D perhaps TRBD1 (5 bases). V was cut by 1 base and J by 3 bases, with 13 bases left in between. Per the germline V gene, CDR1 is SGHDT and CDR2 is YYEEEE. This CDR3 has 15 residues. CDR3 nucleotides: TGTGCCAGCAGCTTGTGGGTAGGGGTTGACTATGGCTACACCTTC. Translating it yields CASSLWVGVDYGYTF.

The chain has TRBV20-1 and TRBJ2-7; D might be TRBD1 (6 bases). Looked up from germline, CDR1 is DFQATT and CDR2 is SNEGSKA (reference sequence). Trimming took 3 bases from V and 9 from J, leaving 21 bases between them. This CDR3 contains 14 residues. CDR3 region: CSASVGRAEDRQYF. Written as DNA, the CDR3 is TGCAGTGCTAGTGTGGGCAGAGCCGAGGACAGGCAGTACTTC.

The J gene is TRBJ1-2, the V gene TRBV29-1, with 7 bases lining up with TRBD1. The CDR3 is made up of 10 amino acids. V dropped 7 bases and J dropped 6; count of bases not matched to a gene: 2. In germline, CDR1 is SQVTM, CDR2 ANQGSEA. CDR3 DNA sequence: TGCAGCGGCGGACAGGATGGCTACACCTTC. The encoded protein is CSGGQDGYTF.

V usage is TRBV10-3 and J usage is TRBJ2-7, with 11 nucleotides matching TRBD2. The CDR3 is 16 residues long. The J segment lost 3 bases and the V segment lost 2 bases, leaving 6 bases of the junction unmatched. Germline loops: CDR1 ENHRY, CDR2 SYGVKD. In DNA form, the CDR3 reads TGTGCCATCAGTGAGCCCGGGACTAGCGGAAGCTACGAGCAGTACTTC. This gives the protein CAISEPGTSGSYEQYF.

This clone was recorded a few times. V and J are TRBV19 and TRBJ2-2; tentative D call: TRBD1 (6 bases). V was cut by 7 bases and J by 3 bases, with 9 bases left in between. The CDR3 contains 13 residues. The germline V gene has CDR1 LNHDA and CDR2 SQIVND (reference sequence). The CDR3 loop reads CASNREHTGELFF. The CDR3 DNA sequence: TGTGCCAGTAACAGGGAACACACCGGGGAGCTGTTTTTT.

This chain uses TRBV19 with TRBJ2-3, with D maybe TRBD2 (7 bases). Germline values: CDR1 LNHDA, CDR2 SQIVND (reference sequence). The CDR3 length is 15 residues. The germline V and J ends were trimmed by 6 bases and 5 bases, with 18 bases remaining between them. The CDR3 loop is CASSPSGGAGDTQYF. CDR3 nucleotide sequence: TGTGCCAGTAGCCCTTCGGGGGGCGCGGGAGATACGCAGTATTTT.

This chain uses TRBV5-1 with TRBJ1-1; D is perhaps TRBD1 (5 bases). CDR3 length: 12 amino acids. CDR1 SGHRS and CDR2 YFSETQ come from the germline V gene. V lost 5 bases to trimming and J lost 2 bases, with 7 bases between them. CDR3 bases: TGCGCCAGCAGTGACAGTAACACTGAAGCTTTCTTT. Its translation is CASSDSNTEAFF.

The V and J genes are TRBV5-1 and TRBJ2-5; 14 nucleotides align to TRBD2. V lost 4 bases to trimming and J lost 3 bases; unmatched junction nucleotides: 2. Germline V lookup: CDR1 SGHRS, CDR2 YFSETQ. The CDR3 extends over 15 amino acids. The chain's CDR3 is CASSATSGREETQYF. Written as DNA, the CDR3 is TGCGCCAGCAGCGCGACTAGCGGGAGGGAAGAGACCCAGTACTTC.

This clone was counted between two and nine times. The chain couples TRBV19 to TRBJ1-2; 7 bases are shared with TRBD1. The CDR3 contains 15 residues. Per germline, CDR1 LNHDA and CDR2 SQIVND (reference sequence). V shed 5 bases and J 6 bases; nucleotides not matched to a gene: 12. This CDR3 reads CASSLTGESANGYTF. The CDR3 nucleotides are TGTGCCAGTAGTCTCACAGGGGAATCGGCTAATGGCTACACCTTC.

V is TRBV4-1 and J is TRBJ2-7, with 8 bases fitting TRBD1. The junction had 2 bases not matched to a gene; V was cut back by 1 base and J by 3 bases. From germline, CDR1 is MGHRA and CDR2 YSYEKL. CDR3 length equals 14 residues. CDR3 loop: CASSQGDRSYEQYF. The CDR3 DNA sequence: TGCGCCAGCAGCCAAGGGGACAGGAGCTACGAGCAGTACTTC.

This chain joins TRBV5-1 and TRBJ2-5, with 8 bases that match TRBD1. After removal of 4 bases from V and 5 bases from J, the junction contained 4 bases not matched to a gene. This CDR3 spans 13 amino acids. CDR1 and CDR2 (germline): SGHRS, YFSETQ. In nucleotides, the CDR3 is TGCGCCAGCAGCATAGGGACAGGCGAGACCCAGTACTTC. Residues: CASSIGTGETQYF.

The chain employs TRBV29-1 and TRBJ2-3, with 9 bases lining up with TRBD2. J gave up 2 bases and V 0 bases, and 3 bases lay outside the gene matches. Per the germline V gene, CDR1 is SQVTM and CDR2 is ANQGSEA. This CDR3 region has 15 residues. This chain's CDR3 is CSVEEGGRATDTQYF. The CDR3 bases are TGCAGCGTTGAAGAAGGCGGGAGGGCCACAGATACGCAGTATTTT.

The chain carries TRBV20-1 and TRBJ2-4, with D possibly being TRBD2 (6 bases). CDR3 size: 15 residues. V lost 3 bases and J 3 bases, leaving 15 bases between the germline ends. CDR1 is DFQATT and CDR2 is SNEGSKA in the germline V gene (reference sequence). CDR3 in amino acids: CSASGGTLGKNIQYF. CDR3 in DNA: TGCAGTGCTAGTGGCGGGACGTTGGGCAAAAACATTCAGTACTTC.

This chain connects TRBV7-9 to TRBJ1-2, with TRBD1 as a possible D gene (5 bases). CDR3 length equals 13 residues. The V gene lost 3 bases and the J gene lost 8 bases, with 13 bases spanning the gap. The V gene's germline CDR1 is SEHNR and CDR2 FQNEAQ (reference sequence). The CDR3: CASSFDSPKGYTF. The CDR3 DNA sequence: TGTGCCAGCAGCTTCGACAGTCCCAAGGGCTACACCTTC.

This clone appeared a single time. The genes are TRBV6-5 and TRBJ2-5; D is perhaps TRBD2 (5 bases). This CDR3 has 13 residues. The V end was cut by 6 bases, the J end by 7 bases, with 15 bases between. The germline V gene encodes CDR1 MNHEY and CDR2 SVGAGI. The CDR3 DNA reads as TGTGCCAGCAGGACAACTAGTCGGGCGACCCAGTACTTC. Translated: CASRTTSRATQYF.

This chain joins TRBV9 and TRBJ1-3; TRBD1 matches at 7 bases. The CDR3 totals 15 residues. Germline assignment: CDR1 SGDLS and CDR2 YYNGEE. Trimming removed 1 base from V and 4 bases from J; junction bases left unmatched: 5. The CDR3 DNA follows: TGTGCCAGCAGCGTAAAGCAGGGGGAGGGAAACACCATATATTTT. This encodes CASSVKQGEGNTIYF.

The chain is built from TRBV10-3 and TRBJ2-3, with 8 bases lining up with TRBD2. V lost 6 bases to trimming and J lost 6 bases; unmatched junction nucleotides: 8. There are 14 residues in the CDR3. Looked up from germline, CDR1 is ENHRY and CDR2 is SYGVKD. The CDR3 loop is CAIRPGGGGDTQYF. In DNA, the CDR3 is TGTGCCATCAGACCGGGAGGGGGAGGGGATACGCAGTATTTT.